These 22 T cell receptor beta chains share one sample of origin, sequenced in a study of blood T cells in healthy people across ages. A second PCR of about 7 to 11 cycles used a sample-barcoded 5' primer and a J-beta primer mix. TCRdb called the 5' RACE reads again in MiXCR, with one record for every CDR3 protein. The repertoire consists of about 900,000 distinct CDR3 sequences, with roughly 60% occurring once and the leading ten covering about 27%. The material sequenced was blood. These receptors were obtained from a man in his thirties or forties in good health.

The rearrangement joins TRBV5-1 to TRBJ2-5, with TRBD2 identical over 7 bases. V gave up 4 bases and J gave up 1 base; unmatched junction bases: 7. The CDR3 totals 15 residues. Germline CDR1 and CDR2: SGHRS and YFSETQ. This CDR3 reads CASSDPGRLQETQYF. CDR3 sequence (DNA): TGCGCCAGCAGCGACCCCGGGAGGCTCCAAGAGACCCAGTACTTC.

This CDR3 is CASTLQTSGGDTQYF. The CDR3 DNA follows: TGTGCCAGCACCTTACAGACTAGCGGGGGTGATACGCAGTATTTT. The chain uses TRBV12-3 or TRBV12-4 and TRBJ2-3, with 12 bases identical to TRBD2. This CDR3 contains 15 residues. Losses at the gene ends were 7 bases for V and 6 bases for J; bases not matched to a gene: 8.

This clonotype was counted a few times. The genes are TRBV14 and TRBJ1-1, with 9 bases identical to TRBD1. The trim removed 4 bases at V and 4 bases at J, leaving 16 bases unmatched. The CDR3 runs 18 residues. The germline V gene has CDR1 SGHDN and CDR2 FVKESK. The CDR3 spells CASSPYTFTGQGLTEAFF. CDR3 coding DNA: TGTGCCAGCAGCCCGTATACATTTACGGGACAGGGCCTCACTGAAGCTTTCTTT. Looking up the rest from reference TRBV14 and TRBJ1-1 gives the full variable domain: EAGVTQFPSHSVIEKGQTVTLRCDPISGHDNLYWYRRVMGKEIKFLLHFVKESKQDESGMPNNRFLAERTGGTYSTLKVQPAELEDSGVYFCASSPYTFTGQGLTEAFFGQGTRLTVV.

The rearrangement uses TRBV4-2 and TRBJ2-3, with 9 nucleotides matching TRBD2. From germline, CDR1 is LGHNA and CDR2 YNFKEQ. Losses at the gene ends were 0 bases for V and 4 bases for J; bases not matched to a gene: 5. There are 16 residues in the CDR3. The CDR3 DNA follows: TGTGCCAGCAGCCAAGAGATGGGCGGGGGGGCAGATACGCAGTATTTT. Protein product: CASSQEMGGGADTQYF.

The V and J genes are TRBV6-2 or TRBV6-3 and TRBJ2-7; D is uncertain. The V end was cut by 4 bases, the J end by 3 bases, with 10 bases between. CDR3 length equals 13 residues. Germline V CDR1 and CDR2: MNHEY, SVGEGT. The CDR3 sequence: CASSFELNYEQYF. Written as DNA, the CDR3 is TGTGCCAGCAGTTTCGAACTAAACTACGAGCAGTACTTC.

The chain links TRBV6-2 or TRBV6-3 to TRBJ2-5, with a weak D call TRBD1 (6 bases). The V end was cut by 6 bases, the J end by 0 bases, with 11 bases between. The CDR3 length is 14 residues. From germline, CDR1 is MNHEY and CDR2 SVGEGT. In nucleotides, the CDR3 is TGTGCCAGCAGAGACGGACAGTACCAAGAGACCCAGTACTTC. Translating gives CASRDGQYQETQYF.

J is TRBJ1-2 and V is TRBV7-9; weak D call: TRBD1 (5 bases). CDR1 and CDR2 (germline): SEHNR, FQNEAQ (reference sequence). Trimming stripped 5 bases from V and 2 bases from J, with 18 bases between. This CDR3 has 16 residues. The CDR3 bases are TGTGCCAGCAGCCCCGTTGGGGGTGTTGCCAACTATGGCTACACCTTC. This encodes CASSPVGGVANYGYTF.

With regard to this clonotype: This could be a read error, since a much larger clone is one nucleotide away. This chain links TRBV4-3 with TRBJ2-3; TRBD2 agrees at 7 bases. There are 16 residues in the CDR3. Germline loops: CDR1 LGHNA, CDR2 YSLEER. The CDR3 sequence: CVSSQGRGVSPDTQYF. Written as DNA, the CDR3 is TGCGTCAGCAGCCAAGGACGGGGGGTGTCTCCAGATACGCAGTATTTT.

This clonotype was seen at least ten times. CDR3 protein: CASSQGSQGPSGANVLTF. The CDR3 DNA is TGCGCCAGCAGCCAAGGAAGTCAGGGGCCCTCTGGGGCCAACGTCCTGACTTTC. The chain carries TRBV4-3 and TRBJ2-6, with D possibly being TRBD1 (6 bases). The CDR3 loop spans 18 amino acids. Trimming cost V 1 base and J 0 bases, with 13 bases left between them. Germline V gene data show CDR1 as LGHNA and CDR2 as YSLEER.

V usage is TRBV6-5 and J usage is TRBJ2-1, with D possibly being TRBD1 (5 bases). The CDR3 sequence is 16 residues long. Deletions cut 6 bases from V and 0 bases from J, with 15 bases between. CDR1 and CDR2 (germline): MNHEY, SVGAGI. The DNA of the CDR3 is TGTGCCAGCAGCCCAATGACAGCTACCTCCTACAATGAGCAGTTCTTC. Translating gives CASSPMTATSYNEQFF.

CDR3 sequence reads: CASSYGRVLGEQYF. For the CDR3, the DNA is TGTGCCAGCAGTTACGGGAGGGTCCTGGGCGAGCAGTACTTC. The rearrangement uses TRBV6-2 or TRBV6-3 and TRBJ2-5, with 7 bases lining up with TRBD2. The J call may be incorrect, as the DNA end agrees better with TRBJ2-7. CDR1 MNHEY and CDR2 SVGEGT come from the germline V gene. The CDR3 extends over 14 amino acids.

The gene calls are TRBV7-2 and TRBJ2-5; tentatively, D is TRBD2 (5 bases). The V end was cut by 5 bases, the J end by 4 bases, with 11 bases between. Looked up from germline, CDR1 is SGHTA and CDR2 is FQGNSA. The CDR3 runs 13 residues. CDR3 sequence: CASSELVAETQYF. The CDR3 coding sequence is TGTGCCAGCAGCGAACTAGTCGCAGAGACCCAGTACTTC. The full variable domain, completed using reference TRBV7-2 and TRBJ2-5, is GAGVSQSPSNKVTEKGKDVELRCDPISGHTALYWYRQSLGQGLEFLIYFQGNSAPDKSGLPSDRFSAERTGGSVSTLTIQRTQQEDSAVYLCASSELVAETQYFGPGTRLLVL.

This clonotype was observed a few times. The chain employs TRBV7-2 and TRBJ2-5; either TRBD1 or TRBD2 may supply D (5 bases each). V was trimmed by 4 bases and J by 6 bases, leaving 27 bases between them. The CDR3 length is 18 residues. Germline V gene lookup returns CDR1 SGHTA and CDR2 FQGNSA. The CDR3 bases are TGTGCCAGCAGCTATCTCAGGGATTCCTCAAGGGAGCGAAAGACCCAGTACTTC. Its translation is CASSYLRDSSRERKTQYF.

The chain uses TRBV20-1 and TRBJ2-5; TRBD1 aligns across 9 bases. The V and J ends lost 6 bases and 9 bases, in that order; junction bases with no gene match: 5. CDR1 and CDR2 (germline): DFQATT, SNEGSKA (reference sequence). The CDR3 sequence is 11 residues long. The CDR3 reads CSADRGEAQYF. The DNA of the CDR3 is TGCAGTGCAGACAGGGGGGAGGCCCAGTACTTC.

V gene TRBV6-2 or TRBV6-3 combines with J gene TRBJ2-1; D call uncertain. Germline CDR1 MNHEY, CDR2 SVGEGT. Deletions cut 0 bases from V and 2 bases from J, with 8 bases between. The length of the CDR3 is 15 residues. CDR3 nucleotides: TGTGCCAGCAGTTACTCGACGGCCCCCTACAATGAGCAGTTCTTC. Translating it yields CASSYSTAPYNEQFF.

The chain couples TRBV9 to TRBJ2-7; 7 nucleotides agree with TRBD2. Trimming took 2 bases from V and 7 from J; bases not matched to a gene: 6. The CDR3 loop spans 13 amino acids. In germline, CDR1 is SGDLS, CDR2 YYNGEE. CDR3 loop: CASSVTVGGEQYF. Here the CDR3 DNA reads TGTGCCAGCAGCGTTACGGTGGGGGGGGAGCAGTACTTC.

The gene calls are TRBV4-3 and TRBJ2-6, with TRBD2 as a possible D gene (5 bases). The CDR3 has 16 residues. V lost 2 bases to trimming and J lost 2 bases, with 10 bases between them. Germline CDR1 is LGHNA and CDR2 is YSLEER. CDR3 region: CASSQTPGAGANVLTF. The CDR3 DNA is TGCGCCAGCAGCCAAACTCCCGGGGCTGGGGCCAACGTCCTGACTTTC.

This clonotype was seen more than once but under ten times. V usage is TRBV6-2 or TRBV6-3 and J usage is TRBJ2-7; no clear D gene. CDR3 length: 13 amino acids. V was trimmed by 6 bases and J by 3 bases, leaving 12 bases between them. CDR1 is MNHEY, CDR2 SVGEGT, per germline. CDR3 sequence reads: CASSRYRDYEQYF. As DNA, the CDR3 is TGTGCCAGCAGCCGATACAGAGACTACGAGCAGTACTTC.

CDR3 nucleotide sequence: TGTGCCAGCAGCCTATCCGGGACTGTTTTACAGCCCCAGCATTTT. Translated: CASSLSGTVLQPQHF. The chain has TRBV4-2 and TRBJ1-5; weak D call: TRBD1 (5 bases). V was trimmed by 4 bases and J by 7 bases, leaving 17 bases between them. This CDR3 has 15 amino acids. CDR1 is LGHNA and CDR2 is YNFKEQ in the germline V gene.

The J gene is TRBJ2-5, the V gene TRBV4-3; TRBD1 aligns across 8 bases. The ends lost 2 bases at V and 5 bases at J; junction bases unmatched: 7. The CDR3 runs 15 residues. Germline values: CDR1 LGHNA, CDR2 YSLEER. The CDR3 loop is CASSQRRTGSETQYF. For the CDR3, the DNA is TGCGCCAGCAGCCAACGTCGGACAGGGTCGGAGACCCAGTACTTC.

V and J are TRBV6-1 and TRBJ2-1; D possibly matches TRBD1 or TRBD2 (6 bases each). The CDR3 length is 14 residues. Trimming cost V 3 bases and J 6 bases, with 12 bases left between them. Per the germline V gene, CDR1 is MNHNS and CDR2 is SASEGT. The CDR3 protein is CASSEVEGVNEQFF. CDR3 coding DNA: TGTGCCAGCAGTGAGGTGGAGGGGGTCAATGAGCAGTTCTTC.

The V call is TRBV10-3, the J call TRBJ2-3; no clear D gene. The CDR3 spans 13 residues. Trimming pared 6 bases from V and 6 bases from J, leaving 13 bases between. Germline lookup yields CDR1 ENHRY and CDR2 SYGVKD. CDR3 nucleotide sequence: TGTGCCATCAGAGGGTTAGACACGGATACGCAGTATTTT. Translation gives CAIRGLDTDTQYF.